This T cell receptor beta chain is drawn from a study of T cell repertoires in cytomegalovirus infection. Study-level results: The ex vivo response showed dominance by HLA-C-restricted CMV-specific TCR beta clonotypes. Cumulative frequency (of public TCR beta family members) identified carriers of CMV plus the relevant HLA.

TCRdb re-derived calls from the reads in MiXCR, one entry per CDR3 protein. Seen here are under 350,000 distinct CDR3 sequences, more than 8% observed once, and the top ten hold roughly 4%. CDR3 length equals 16 residues. Germline loops: CDR1 MGHRA, CDR2 YSYEKL. Trimming removed 4 bases at V and 5 bases at J, with 21 bases between. Details on this clonotype: Its antigen is currently unknown.

This clonotype was obtained from a human donor in good health (CMV status not recorded). Some clones in this sample may be carry-over from other donors' samples. The material sequenced was PBMCs. The chain links TRBV4-1 to TRBJ2-7, with D perhaps matching TRBD1 (6 bases). The CDR3 loop is CASSRTPTGRYNEQYF. The CDR3 region has the DNA TGCGCCAGCAGCCGTACCCCGACAGGCCGGTATAACGAGCAGTACTTC.